The next 30 T cell receptor beta chains were all read from a single sample in a study of beta chain features in type 1 diabetes. All of the isolated RNA was reverse transcribed, so expressed TCRB transcripts were sequenced. The protocol was immunoSEQ multiplex PCR, while the TCRdb copy is restricted to in-frame clones and leaves out a portion. The sample yields roughly 300,000 clones, approximately 14% seen once. Their antigen targets remain unknown. Broader study findings: Across all four CD4+ subsets, people with type 1 diabetes showed modestly shorter TCRB CDR3s.

The sequencing sample was made of naive CD4+ T cells from blood. The receptors originated from a man aged 30 to 45 with type 1 diabetes.

The chain recombines TRBV6-5 with TRBJ2-1, with TRBD2 matching over 9 bases. This CDR3 spans 13 amino acids. V was clipped by 6 bases and J by 9 bases; unmatched bases: 6. Germline-derived CDR1 and CDR2 are MNHEY and SVGAGI. DNA for the CDR3: TGTGCCAGCAGCCGGGGACTAGCTGGTGAGCAGTTCTTC. Translated: CASSRGLAGEQFF.

This clone was counted a few times. The CDR3, as DNA: TGTGCCAGCAGTGGACTCTACGAGCAGTACTTC. Amino acid sequence: CASSGLYEQYF. The V call is TRBV28, the J call TRBJ2-7, with a tentative D call TRBD2 (5 bases). CDR1 is MDHEN and CDR2 is SYDVKM in the germline V gene. Trimming cost V 5 bases and J 3 bases, with 5 bases left between them. The CDR3 totals 11 residues.

CDR3: CAIRASGANVLTF. The CDR3 region has the DNA TGTGCCATCCGAGCATCTGGGGCCAACGTCCTGACTTTC. The rearrangement links TRBV10-3 to TRBJ2-6, with D unresolved. Trimming took 8 bases from V and 1 from J, leaving 6 bases between them. The length of the CDR3 is 13 residues. Per germline, CDR1 ENHRY and CDR2 SYGVKD.

This clone was observed a handful of times. The V call is TRBV19, the J call TRBJ1-5; D call uncertain. Between the trimmed V and J ends, which lost 1 base and 3 bases, there was a span of 10 bases. This CDR3 has 15 amino acids. Germline V gene lookup returns CDR1 LNHDA and CDR2 SQIVND (reference sequence). The CDR3 region is CASSIGTAYNQPQHF. DNA of the CDR3: TGTGCCAGTAGTATAGGAACAGCCTACAATCAGCCCCAGCATTTT.

This chain uses TRBV28 with TRBJ2-7, with 9 bases aligning to TRBD2. CDR1 is MDHEN, CDR2 SYDVKM, per germline. V dropped 4 bases and J dropped 7; count of bases not matched to a gene: 8. The CDR3 extends over 14 amino acids. CDR3 sequence: CASSYLAGVQEQYF. The CDR3 region has the DNA TGTGCCAGCAGTTATTTAGCGGGAGTTCAAGAGCAGTACTTC.

The chain combines TRBV7-9 with TRBJ2-3, with D possibly matching TRBD2 (5 bases). The CDR3 sequence is 14 residues long. CDR1 and CDR2 from the germline V gene are SEHNR and FQNEAQ (reference sequence). The ends were cut back, 4 bases at V and 2 bases at J, with 10 bases in the middle. The CDR3 is CASSYRADTDTQYF. The CDR3 DNA sequence: TGTGCCAGCAGCTATCGAGCGGACACAGATACGCAGTATTTT.

V and J are TRBV2 and TRBJ2-5, with TRBD2 matching 8 bases. In germline, CDR1 is SNHLY, CDR2 FYNNEI. CDR3 size: 15 residues. V lost 4 bases to trimming and J lost 1 base; unmatched junction nucleotides: 5. This chain's CDR3 is CASSATSGSQETQYF. The DNA for the CDR3 is TGTGCCAGCAGTGCTACTAGCGGATCCCAAGAGACCCAGTACTTC.

This clone has more than one count but fewer than ten. CDR3: CASSSTIEQYF. The CDR3 nucleotides read TGTGCCAGCAGTTCGACTATCGAGCAGTACTTC. The chain is built from TRBV28 and TRBJ2-7, with D perhaps matching TRBD2 (5 bases). With 4 bases removed from V and 6 bases from J, the gap between germline ends came to 7 bases. The CDR3 sequence is 11 residues long. Germline CDR1 is MDHEN and CDR2 is SYDVKM.

This rearrangement joins TRBV2 to TRBJ1-1; a possible D gene is TRBD1 (6 bases). Germline V gene sequence: CDR1 SNHLY, CDR2 FYNNEI. This CDR3 is built from 12 residues. Trimming left V 6 bases short and J 7 bases short, with 12 bases between. CDR3 in amino acids: CASSETGLEAFF. The CDR3 region has the DNA TGTGCCAGCAGCGAGACAGGTCTTGAAGCTTTCTTT.

A few counts support this clone. This chain uses TRBV7-8 with TRBJ1-5; 9 bases are a match to TRBD1. Germline loops: CDR1 SGHVS, CDR2 FQNEAQ. The CDR3 length is 15 residues. V was clipped by 5 bases and J by 4 bases; unmatched bases: 6. The DNA of the CDR3 is TGTGCCAGCAGCCGTGGACAGGGGTCGAATCAGCCCCAGCATTTT. Amino acids: CASSRGQGSNQPQHF.

This clone showed up just a few times. The rearrangement uses TRBV7-2 and TRBJ2-1; 8 bases are shared with TRBD1. Trimming took 4 bases from V and 7 from J; bases not matched to a gene: 6. Looked up from germline, CDR1 is SGHTA and CDR2 is FQGNSA. The CDR3 covers 14 residues. CDR3 region: CASSSRQGWNEQFF. The CDR3 region has the DNA TGTGCCAGCAGCTCCCGACAGGGGTGGAATGAGCAGTTCTTC.

This clone was counted only a few times. The chain joins TRBV4-2 to TRBJ2-7, with 10 positions matching TRBD2. CDR3 length: 17 residues. V was pared by 0 bases and J by 5 bases, with 10 bases of the junction left unmatched. The germline V gene has CDR1 LGHNA and CDR2 YNFKEQ. DNA of the CDR3: TGTGCCAGCAGCCAAGATGTAACGGCTAGCGGGAGCCACGAGCAGTACTTC. Amino acid sequence: CASSQDVTASGSHEQYF.

This clone occurred a few times. The CDR3 spells CASSNSNTEAFF. CDR3 nucleotide sequence: TGTGCCAGCTCGAACAGCAACACTGAAGCTTTCTTT. The chain is built from TRBV2 and TRBJ1-1; D is unresolved. Trimming left V 8 bases short and J 2 bases short, with 9 bases between. Germline lookup yields CDR1 SNHLY and CDR2 FYNNEI. CDR3 length: 12 amino acids.

This clone came up a few times. This chain links TRBV5-1 with TRBJ2-5; the D gene is possibly TRBD2 (6 bases). The germline gives CDR1 SGHRS, CDR2 YFSETQ. The CDR3 runs to 15 residues. V lost 4 bases, J lost 1 base, and 14 bases lay in between. CDR3 bases: TGCGCCAGCAGCGCCTCCGGGACTTCCCAAGAGACCCAGTACTTC. Translating gives CASSASGTSQETQYF.

This clone has just a few counts. This chain links TRBV7-2 with TRBJ2-7; the match to TRBD1 covers 7 bases. Looked up from germline, CDR1 is SGHTA and CDR2 is FQGNSA. J gave up 1 base and V 5 bases, and 11 bases lay outside the gene matches. This CDR3 comprises 16 residues. The CDR3: CASSLRPGTASYEQYF. CDR3 DNA sequence: TGTGCCAGCAGCCTCCGACCAGGGACAGCATCCTACGAGCAGTACTTC. Combining the CDR3 with reference TRBV7-2 and TRBJ2-7 gives the whole variable domain GAGVSQSPSNKVTEKGKDVELRCDPISGHTALYWYRQSLGQGLEFLIYFQGNSAPDKSGLPSDRFSAERTGGSVSTLTIQRTQQEDSAVYLCASSLRPGTASYEQYFGPGTRLTVT.

This clone was found a few times. The V call is TRBV6-1, the J call TRBJ2-1; D unresolved. The CDR3 extends over 12 amino acids. Germline CDR1 reads MNHNS; CDR2 reads SASEGT. V dropped 6 bases and J dropped 4 bases, with 7 bases sitting between them. The CDR3: CASSQVYNEQFF. The CDR3 DNA is TGTGCCAGCAGCCAGGTTTACAATGAGCAGTTCTTC.

V and J are TRBV7-9 and TRBJ2-1; unclear D gene. The CDR3 runs 12 residues. Trimming removed 5 bases from V and 5 bases from J, with 7 bases in between. Germline V gene lookup returns CDR1 SEHNR and CDR2 FQNEAQ (reference sequence). CDR3 nucleotides: TGTGCCAGCAGCCCCCCTGACAATGAGCAGTTCTTC. This sequence encodes CASSPPDNEQFF. Using reference TRBV7-9 and TRBJ2-1 for the parts outside the CDR3, the full variable domain is DTGVSQNPRHKITKRGQNVTFRCDPISEHNRLYWYRQTLGQGPEFLTYFQNEAQLEKSRLLSDRFSAERPKGSFSTLEIQRTEQGDSAMYLCASSPPDNEQFFGPGTRLTVL.

In its sample, this clone was seen a few times. This sequence joins TRBV27 and TRBJ2-1, with TRBD2 identical over 12 bases. Germline assignment: CDR1 MNHEY and CDR2 SMNVEV (reference sequence). This CDR3 spans 17 amino acids. V shed 6 bases, J shed 1 base, and the junction held 7 bases outside the gene matches. The CDR3 DNA follows: TGTGCCAGCAGCGCACTAGCGGGAGGTTGGTCCTACAATGAGCAGTTCTTC. This codes for CASSALAGGWSYNEQFF.

This clone occurred a few times. The DNA for the CDR3 is TGTGCCAGCAGTTTACAGGCTGACAAGCAGTACTTC. Protein product: CASSLQADKQYF. This chain connects TRBV28 to TRBJ2-7, with unresolved D. CDR1 is MDHEN, CDR2 SYDVKM, per germline. The CDR3 totals 12 residues. Trimming took 2 bases from V and 8 from J, leaving 10 bases between them.

This clone showed up just a few times. This rearrangement joins TRBV7-2 to TRBJ2-1; no clear D gene. The CDR3 is 11 amino acids. V was clipped by 2 bases and J by 8 bases, with 4 bases between them. From germline, CDR1 is SGHTA and CDR2 FQGNSA. As DNA, the CDR3 is TGTGCCAGCAGCTTATACTATGAGCAGTTCTTC. Its translation: CASSLYYEQFF. Full variable domain (remainder filled in from reference TRBV7-2 and TRBJ2-1): GAGVSQSPSNKVTEKGKDVELRCDPISGHTALYWYRQSLGQGLEFLIYFQGNSAPDKSGLPSDRFSAERTGGSVSTLTIQRTQQEDSAVYLCASSLYYEQFFGPGTRLTVL.

This clone was found a few times. The CDR3 loop reads CASSRENTGELFF. Written as DNA, the CDR3 is TGTGCCAGCAGCAGGGAGAACACCGGGGAGCTGTTTTTT. The chain combines TRBV2 with TRBJ2-2, with D perhaps TRBD1 (5 bases). Germline V gene lookup returns CDR1 SNHLY and CDR2 FYNNEI. Trimming shortened V by 6 bases and J by 1 base, and 6 bases separated the two germline ends. This CDR3 spans 13 amino acids.

V and J are TRBV14 and TRBJ2-5; 7 positions match TRBD1. Germline lookup yields CDR1 SGHDN and CDR2 FVKESK. CDR3 length: 13 residues. The V and J ends lost 8 bases and 2 bases, in that order; junction bases with no gene match: 5. CDR3 nucleotide sequence: TGTGCCAGCCAAGGGACAGATCAAGAGACCCAGTACTTC. Encoded protein: CASQGTDQETQYF. Drawing the rest from reference TRBV14 and TRBJ2-5, the complete variable domain is EAGVTQFPSHSVIEKGQTVTLRCDPISGHDNLYWYRRVMGKEIKFLLHFVKESKQDESGMPNNRFLAERTGGTYSTLKVQPAELEDSGVYFCASQGTDQETQYFGPGTRLLVL.

This clone came up a few times. The chain recombines TRBV7-2 with TRBJ2-7; D perhaps matches TRBD1 (6 bases). This CDR3 is built from 16 residues. Germline loops: CDR1 SGHTA, CDR2 FQGNSA. V was shortened by 5 bases and J by 2 bases, with 19 bases between the two germline ends. CDR3 residues: CASSRARTGSAYEQYF. The CDR3 DNA reads TGTGCCAGCAGCCGAGCTCGCACAGGGTCGGCCTACGAGCAGTACTTC.

This clone has only a few counts. The chain has TRBV29-1 and TRBJ2-7; 7 nucleotides agree with TRBD1. From germline, CDR1 is SQVTM and CDR2 ANQGSEA. The junction had 4 bases not matched to a gene; V was cut back by 6 bases and J by 5 bases. The CDR3 runs to 11 residues. CDR3 bases: TGCAGCGTGGGAGACAGGGACGAGCAGTACTTC. Residues: CSVGDRDEQYF.

A few counts support this clone. Other DNA sequences in this specimen translate into the identical CDR3. The chain couples TRBV6-6 to TRBJ1-2; D is ambiguous. Deletions cut 6 bases from V and 0 bases from J, with 8 bases between. The germline V gene encodes CDR1 MNHNY and CDR2 SVGAGI (reference sequence). The CDR3 loop spans 13 amino acids. CDR3 protein: CASSRDTNYGYTF. The DNA of the CDR3 is TGTGCCAGCAGCCGCGACACTAACTATGGCTACACCTTC.

This clone has only a few counts. This sequence joins TRBV7-3 and TRBJ1-1, with D possibly being TRBD1 (5 bases). This CDR3 is 13 amino acids long. Trimming removed 3 bases at V and 3 bases at J, with 8 bases between. Germline CDR1 SGHTA, CDR2 FQGTGA. CDR3 DNA sequence: TGTGCCAGCAGCTTTGGCAGGGACACTGAAGCTTTCTTT. It codes for CASSFGRDTEAFF.

This clone was detected a few times. V gene TRBV7-6 combines with J gene TRBJ2-1, with 7 bases identical to TRBD1. CDR1 is SGHVS and CDR2 is FNYEAQ in the germline V gene. V was clipped by 1 base and J by 2 bases; unmatched bases: 2. The CDR3 loop spans 15 amino acids. The CDR3 DNA reads as TGTGCCAGCAGCTTAGAGACAGGGCCCTACAATGAGCAGTTCTTC. It translates to CASSLETGPYNEQFF.

This clone was counted a few times. This sequence joins TRBV2 and TRBJ1-2; 10 positions match TRBD1. The germline gives CDR1 SNHLY, CDR2 FYNNEI. With 4 bases clipped from V and 7 bases from J, the junction kept 6 bases outside the gene matches. There are 14 residues in the CDR3. The CDR3 nucleotides read TGTGCCAGCAGTGTCGACAGGGGGCCTTCTGGCTACACCTTC. It translates to CASSVDRGPSGYTF.

This clone was seen only a few times. The chain combines TRBV9 with TRBJ1-1; D uncertain. Deletions cut 5 bases from V and 1 base from J, with 9 bases between. Germline loops: CDR1 SGDLS, CDR2 YYNGEE. This CDR3 is built from 13 residues. The CDR3 nucleotides are TGTGCCAGCAGTATAACAGCGAACACTGAAGCTTTCTTT. Its translation: CASSITANTEAFF.

J is TRBJ2-7 and V is TRBV28; D possibly corresponds to TRBD1 (6 bases). CDR1 is MDHEN, CDR2 SYDVKM, per germline. V was shortened by 7 bases and J by 0 bases, with 13 bases between the two germline ends. The CDR3 spans 14 residues. In nucleotides, the CDR3 is TGTGCCAGCATTAATCAGGGGACCTCCTACGAGCAGTACTTC. Translating it yields CASINQGTSYEQYF.